One sample yielded the 12 T cell receptor beta chains listed below, sequenced in a study of cytomegalovirus exposure and HLA in healthy donors. The PCR contained 60 Vbeta and 13 Jbeta primers. Clones were read by immunoSEQ multiplex PCR, and TCRdb kept only the in-frame ones, dropping some. The repertoire has around 200,000 clones, around 79% of them found once; the top ten carry 1.5% to 2%. Sequenced input: PBMCs. The receptors were sampled from a young man in good health and CMV-seronegative.

The genes are TRBV7-6 and TRBJ2-7; 8 positions agree with TRBD1. Trimming removed 11 bases from V and 5 bases from J; junction bases left unmatched: 8. CDR1 is SGHVS, CDR2 FNYEAQ, per germline. This CDR3 region has 12 residues. Here the CDR3 reads CAGGQGIHEQYF. The CDR3 DNA is TGTGCCGGAGGACAGGGTATTCACGAGCAGTACTTC.

The chain employs TRBV21-1 and TRBJ1-3; the D call in the table, TRBD1, was not verified against the DNA. TRBV21-1 constitutes a pseudogene. The length of the CDR3 is 13 residues. CDR3 protein: CAPPQTGGNTIYF. DNA of the CDR3: TGTGCCCCTCCGCAAACAGGAGGAAACACCATATATTTT.

The genes are TRBV7-9 and TRBJ2-3; a weak D match, TRBD2 (5 bases). The CDR3 runs 13 residues. From germline, CDR1 is SEHNR and CDR2 FQNEAQ (reference sequence). Between the trimmed V and J ends, which lost 2 bases and 6 bases, there was a span of 9 bases. CDR3 DNA: TGTGCCAGCAGCTTAAATTCGGGGGATACGCAGTATTTT. Translating gives CASSLNSGDTQYF. The full variable domain, with the rest looked up from reference TRBV7-9 and TRBJ2-3, is DTGVSQNPRHKITKRGQNVTFRCDPISEHNRLYWYRQTLGQGPEFLTYFQNEAQLEKSRLLSDRFSAERPKGSFSTLEIQRTEQGDSAMYLCASSLNSGDTQYFGPGTRLTVL.

This chain uses TRBV2 with TRBJ2-1, with D possibly being TRBD2 (7 bases). This CDR3 contains 13 residues. Germline-derived CDR1 and CDR2 are SNHLY and FYNNEI. Trimming took 8 bases from V and 2 from J, leaving 10 bases between them. The CDR3 sequence is CASGGATYNEQFF. As DNA, the CDR3 is TGTGCCAGCGGGGGGGCCACCTACAATGAGCAGTTCTTC.

V and J are TRBV9 and TRBJ1-4, with a tentative D call TRBD1 (5 bases). The germline CDR1 and CDR2 sequences are SGDLS and YYNGEE. V gave up 0 bases and J gave up 7 bases, with 13 bases separating them. The CDR3 consists of 15 residues. For the CDR3, the DNA is TGTGCCAGCAGCGTAGAGGGGAGGTTGGGTGAAAAACTGTTTTTT. It yields the protein CASSVEGRLGEKLFF.

The CDR3 sequence: CSVEDPTGGQDEQYF. Written as DNA, the CDR3 is TGCAGCGTTGAAGATCCGACAGGGGGCCAGGACGAGCAGTACTTC. The chain recombines TRBV29-1 with TRBJ2-7; 10 bases are shared with TRBD1. Germline V CDR1 and CDR2: SQVTM, ANQGSEA. The CDR3 contains 15 residues. The J segment lost 5 bases and the V segment lost 0 bases, leaving 7 bases of the junction unmatched.

The chain employs TRBV7-2 and TRBJ2-7; 8 bases fit TRBD1. The germline CDR1 and CDR2 sequences are SGHTA and FQGNSA. The CDR3 loop spans 14 amino acids. With 3 bases clipped from V and 2 bases from J, the junction kept 3 bases outside the gene matches. CDR3 protein: CASSFDRGAYEQYF. DNA for the CDR3: TGTGCCAGCAGCTTTGACAGGGGAGCCTACGAGCAGTACTTC.

This clone was counted a few times. The genes are TRBV9 and TRBJ2-1; D is undetermined. CDR1 SGDLS and CDR2 YYNGEE come from the germline V gene. Deletions cut 0 bases from V and 3 bases from J, with 13 bases between. The CDR3 has 16 amino acids. The CDR3 protein is CASSVGATLYYNEQFF. CDR3 nucleotide sequence: TGTGCCAGCAGCGTAGGGGCTACCTTATACTACAATGAGCAGTTCTTC.

V and J are TRBV28 and TRBJ2-7; a possible D gene is TRBD1 (5 bases). The ends were cut back, 2 bases at V and 1 base at J, with 9 bases in the middle. The CDR3 totals 14 residues. In germline, CDR1 is MDHEN, CDR2 SYDVKM. DNA for the CDR3: TGTGCCAGCAGTTTACCGACAGTTTCCTACGAGCAGTACTTC. This gives the protein CASSLPTVSYEQYF.

The chain joins TRBV18 to TRBJ1-1; 8 bases map to TRBD1. V lost 2 bases and J lost 5; bases outside the gene matches: 7. The CDR3 extends over 15 amino acids. Per the germline V gene, CDR1 is KGHSH and CDR2 is LQKENI. In nucleotides, the CDR3 is TGTGCCAGCTCACCAGCTCTGGACAGGGTGACTGAAGCTTTCTTT. Encoded protein: CASSPALDRVTEAFF.

This sequence joins TRBV28 and TRBJ1-1; no clear D gene. Looked up from germline, CDR1 is MDHEN and CDR2 is SYDVKM. This CDR3 comprises 14 residues. Trimming left V 3 bases short and J 0 bases short, with 8 bases between. The DNA for the CDR3 is TGTGCCAGCAGTTTCGCACTCATGAACACTGAAGCTTTCTTT. Protein: CASSFALMNTEAFF.

The rearrangement links TRBV18 to TRBJ2-2; 7 nucleotides line up with TRBD2. Germline CDR1 reads KGHSH; CDR2 reads LQKENI. The CDR3 sequence is 17 residues long. V lost 3 bases and J lost 2; bases outside the gene matches: 9. CDR3 in amino acids: CASSPWFLADNTGELFF. The CDR3 nucleotides are TGTGCCAGCTCACCCTGGTTCCTAGCGGATAACACCGGGGAGCTGTTTTTT.